The 27 T cell receptor beta chains listed next were all sequenced from one sample in a study of shared clonotypes between healthy human individuals. Clones were read by immunoSEQ multiplex PCR, and TCRdb kept only the in-frame ones, dropping some. The sample includes 2,500,000 or so clones, around nine tenths seen only once; the top ten take 0.14%. Sequenced: naive CD4+ T cells sorted from blood. Subset: CD45RA+ positively selected. The receptors were sampled from a man aged 18 to 30 in good health.

The chain couples TRBV15 to TRBJ2-1, with D perhaps TRBD1 (6 bases). Trimming pared 8 bases from V and 0 bases from J, leaving 14 bases between. CDR3 length: 15 residues. CDR1 LNHNV and CDR2 YYDKDF come from the germline V gene (reference sequence). CDR3 DNA sequence: TGTGCCACCGGGGGTGGGGACACCTCCTACAATGAGCAGTTCTTC. Protein sequence: CATGGGDTSYNEQFF.

This chain uses TRBV6-5 with TRBJ1-2; D not certain. This CDR3 comprises 13 residues. V dropped 0 bases and J dropped 7 bases, with 9 bases sitting between them. Germline V gene data show CDR1 as MNHEY and CDR2 as SVGAGI. CDR3 loop: CASSYSAEVGYTF. DNA for the CDR3: TGTGCCAGCAGTTACTCTGCGGAAGTTGGCTACACCTTC.

This clone was detected a few times. The chain recombines TRBV7-2 with TRBJ1-5; D is undetermined. This CDR3 is built from 15 residues. Trimming removed 1 base at V and 4 bases at J, with 11 bases between. Germline CDR1 SGHTA, CDR2 FQGNSA. The CDR3 here is CASSLVRGMNQPQHF. For the CDR3, the DNA is TGTGCCAGCAGCTTAGTTCGGGGAATGAATCAGCCCCAGCATTTT.

V and J are TRBV30 and TRBJ1-1; 10 bases fit TRBD1. The CDR3 length is 14 residues. The V and J ends lost 0 bases and 12 bases, in that order; junction bases with no gene match: 10. Germline-derived CDR1 and CDR2 are GTSNPN and SVGIG (reference sequence). The CDR3 sequence: CAWSVLVGTGVSFF. DNA of the CDR3: TGTGCCTGGAGTGTACTCGTTGGGACAGGGGTATCTTTCTTT. Supplemented by reference TRBV30 and TRBJ1-1, the full variable domain reads SQTIHQWPATLVQPVGSPLSLECTVEGTSNPNLYWYRQAAGRGLQLLFYSVGIGQISSEVPQNLSASRPQDRQFILSSKKLLLSDSGFYLCAWSVLVGTGVSFFGQGTRLTVV.

This sequence joins TRBV2 and TRBJ2-7, with 10 bases fitting TRBD1. The CDR3 loop spans 13 amino acids. Losses at the gene ends were 10 bases for V and 6 bases for J; bases not matched to a gene: 9. Germline CDR1 and CDR2: SNHLY and FYNNEI. CDR3 sequence: CAMQRDRGSEQYF. In DNA form, the CDR3 reads TGTGCCATGCAGCGGGACAGGGGATCCGAGCAGTACTTC.

CDR3: CASSPAGTGYEQYF. For the CDR3, the DNA is TGTGCCAGCAGCCCCGCCGGGACAGGTTACGAGCAGTACTTC. The V call is TRBV6-5, the J call TRBJ2-7; 8 bases match TRBD1. The V gene's germline CDR1 is MNHEY and CDR2 SVGAGI. This CDR3 comprises 14 residues. V shed 6 bases, J shed 4 bases, and the junction held 8 bases outside the gene matches.

This clone was seen a few times. This chain connects TRBV10-3 to TRBJ1-1; D remains ambiguous. Germline V lookup: CDR1 ENHRY, CDR2 SYGVKD. The CDR3 is made up of 11 amino acids. Trimming removed 4 bases from V and 11 bases from J, with 11 bases in between. In DNA, the CDR3 is TGTGCCATCAGTGGTCCCCTGGGGGCTTTCTTT. Translated: CAISGPLGAFF.

The genes are TRBV18 and TRBJ1-3; D gene uncertain. V was trimmed by 5 bases and J by 11 bases, leaving 19 bases between them. CDR1 and CDR2 (germline): KGHSH, LQKENI. The CDR3 totals 14 residues. Here the CDR3 reads CASSYGRWEESIYF. The CDR3 DNA reads TGTGCCAGCTCATACGGACGCTGGGAGGAATCCATATATTTT. The whole variable domain, filled in from reference TRBV18 and TRBJ1-3, reads NAGVMQNPRHLVRRRGQEARLRCSPMKGHSHVYWYRQLPEEGLKFMVYLQKENIIDESGMPKERFSAEFPKEGPSILRIQQVVRGDSAAYFCASSYGRWEESIYFGEGSWLTVV.

The chain's CDR3 is CASILRQGFDNEQFF. DNA of the CDR3: TGTGCCAGCATTCTAAGACAGGGTTTCGACAATGAGCAGTTCTTC. The V gene is TRBV6-6, the J gene TRBJ2-1, with 7 positions matching TRBD1. This CDR3 has 15 residues. Germline V CDR1 and CDR2: MNHNY, SVGAGI (reference sequence). Germline trimming cut 7 bases from V and 5 bases from J; bases unmatched to any gene: 11.

This clone has only a few counts. The genes are TRBV9 and TRBJ2-3; 9 bases align to TRBD2. The CDR3 is 15 amino acids. The germline CDR1 and CDR2 sequences are SGDLS and YYNGEE. V trimming: 3 bases; J trimming: 5 bases; junction bases outside the gene matches: 7. The CDR3, as DNA: TGTGCCAGCAGCGCATTAGCGGGAGTCATAGATACGCAGTATTTT. Its translation: CASSALAGVIDTQYF.

The chain links TRBV5-1 to TRBJ2-7; TRBD2 matches 9 bases. This CDR3 region has 17 residues. Germline CDR1 SGHRS, CDR2 YFSETQ. Trimming at V came to 3 bases and at J to 0 bases, leaving 10 bases not matched to a gene. CDR3: CASSSVPLAGFSYEQYF. The CDR3 DNA sequence: TGCGCCAGCAGCTCGGTCCCACTAGCGGGCTTCTCCTACGAGCAGTACTTC. Drawing the rest from reference TRBV5-1 and TRBJ2-7, the complete variable domain is KAGVTQTPRYLIKTRGQQVTLSCSPISGHRSVSWYQQTPGQGLQFLFEYFSETQRNKGNFPGRFSGRQFSNSRSEMNVSTLELGDSALYLCASSSVPLAGFSYEQYFGPGTRLTVT.

V gene TRBV5-1 combines with J gene TRBJ2-1, with D possibly being TRBD2 (7 bases). V shed 9 bases and J shed 6 bases, with 19 bases lying between them. In germline, CDR1 is SGHRS, CDR2 YFSETQ. The CDR3 runs to 14 residues. This CDR3 reads CATRGRAETNEQFF. For the CDR3, the DNA is TGCGCCACTAGGGGGAGGGCCGAGACCAATGAGCAGTTCTTC. The whole variable domain, filled in from reference TRBV5-1 and TRBJ2-1, reads KAGVTQTPRYLIKTRGQQVTLSCSPISGHRSVSWYQQTPGQGLQFLFEYFSETQRNKGNFPGRFSGRQFSNSRSEMNVSTLELGDSALYLCATRGRAETNEQFFGPGTRLTVL.

The gene calls are TRBV14 and TRBJ2-7; D might be TRBD2 (5 bases). Germline loops: CDR1 SGHDN, CDR2 FVKESK. The CDR3 runs 14 residues. V lost 1 base to trimming and J lost 5 bases, with 12 bases between them. The CDR3 DNA sequence: TGTGCCAGCAGCCAAGGAGGGCGGGTTGACGAGCAGTACTTC. Protein sequence: CASSQGGRVDEQYF.

This clone showed up just once. V and J are TRBV5-6 and TRBJ2-1; D not certain. Germline V lookup: CDR1 SGHDT, CDR2 YYEEEE. The CDR3 totals 12 residues. V dropped 4 bases and J dropped 7 bases, with 9 bases sitting between them. CDR3 loop: CASSRRSNEQFF. CDR3 in DNA: TGTGCCAGCAGCCGACGTAGTAATGAGCAGTTCTTC.

This chain joins TRBV5-5 and TRBJ1-5; a weak D match, TRBD1 (6 bases). Germline-derived CDR1 and CDR2 are SGHKS and YYEKEE (reference sequence). This CDR3 comprises 15 residues. V lost 2 bases and J 4 bases, leaving 13 bases between the germline ends. The CDR3 reads CASSFSGVGNQPQHF. CDR3 sequence (DNA): TGTGCCAGCAGCTTCTCAGGGGTGGGAAATCAGCCCCAGCATTTT.

This rearrangement joins TRBV23-1 to TRBJ1-5, with TRBD1 matching over 7 bases. TRBV23-1 is an ORF, with its function uncertain. The length of the CDR3 is 18 residues. Trimming took 2 bases from V and 0 from J; bases not matched to a gene: 10. CDR3 amino acids: CASSQSQEGAYSNQPQHF. The CDR3 bases are TGCGCCAGCAGTCAAAGCCAGGAGGGGGCTTATAGCAATCAGCCCCAGCATTTT.

The V and J genes are TRBV28 and TRBJ1-1; D possibly corresponds to TRBD1 (6 bases). The V and J ends lost 2 bases and 3 bases respectively, with 13 bases between them. Germline V CDR1 and CDR2: MDHEN, SYDVKM. The CDR3 length is 15 residues. CDR3 nucleotide sequence: TGTGCCAGCAGTTTACTCCAGGGGATTCACACTGAAGCTTTCTTT. Its translation: CASSLLQGIHTEAFF.

This chain connects TRBV5-6 to TRBJ2-7; D is possibly TRBD1 or TRBD2 (6 bases each). The CDR3 spans 13 residues. Trimming removed 2 bases from V and 6 bases from J, with 12 bases in between. In germline, CDR1 is SGHDT, CDR2 YYEEEE. This CDR3 reads CASSFVGGSEQYF. CDR3 nucleotides: TGTGCCAGCAGCTTTGTGGGGGGCAGCGAGCAGTACTTC.

This clone turned up a few times. The chain uses TRBV4-1 and TRBJ1-5; D remains ambiguous. The CDR3 spans 15 residues. Trimming removed 1 base from V and 3 bases from J, with 10 bases in between. Germline V gene data show CDR1 as MGHRA and CDR2 as YSYEKL. In nucleotides, the CDR3 is TGCGCCAGCAGCCAAGCAGGATCGGACAATCAGCCCCAGCATTTT. It codes for CASSQAGSDNQPQHF.

This clone appeared a few times. The V gene is TRBV30, the J gene TRBJ1-4; maybe TRBD1 (5 bases). The V gene's germline CDR1 is GTSNPN and CDR2 SVGIG (reference sequence). V was clipped by 2 bases and J by 7 bases, with 8 bases between them. The CDR3 contains 12 residues. CDR3 protein: CAWSTGGEKLFF. The CDR3 coding sequence is TGTGCCTGGAGTACCGGGGGTGAAAAACTGTTTTTT.

The chain is built from TRBV10-1 and TRBJ1-1, with D unclear. The CDR3 contains 13 residues. CDR1 and CDR2 from the germline V gene are WNHNN and SYGVQD (reference sequence). Trimming cost V 2 bases and J 4 bases, with 8 bases left between them. CDR3 protein: CASSEQSVTEAFF. DNA for the CDR3: TGCGCCAGCAGTGAGCAGTCGGTCACTGAAGCTTTCTTT.

This chain joins TRBV6-1 and TRBJ1-2; D gene uncertain. Germline V gene lookup returns CDR1 MNHNS and CDR2 SASEGT. The CDR3 is 13 residues long. V shed 3 bases and J shed 5 bases, with 10 bases lying between them. The DNA of the CDR3 is TGTGCCAGCAGTGAGTGGGCCTTGTATGGCTACACCTTC. Encoded protein: CASSEWALYGYTF.

This clone was seen a few times. The V gene is TRBV7-9, the J gene TRBJ1-2, with 9 bases lining up with TRBD1. Germline assignment: CDR1 SEHNR and CDR2 FQNEAQ (reference sequence). The J segment lost 4 bases and the V segment lost 7 bases, leaving 7 bases of the junction unmatched. This CDR3 has 14 residues. As DNA, the CDR3 is TGTGCCAGCATGTTGGGACAGGGTCTCTATGGCTACACCTTC. Its translation: CASMLGQGLYGYTF.

J is TRBJ2-1 and V is TRBV5-1, with D perhaps given as TRBD1 or TRBD2 (5 bases each). The V gene's germline CDR1 is SGHRS and CDR2 YFSETQ. Deletions cut 2 bases from V and 6 bases from J, with 12 bases between. The CDR3 length is 14 residues. CDR3 sequence reads: CASSLGTTGNEQFF. For the CDR3, the DNA is TGCGCCAGCAGCTTAGGGACGACCGGCAATGAGCAGTTCTTC.

The V and J genes are TRBV5-8 and TRBJ1-1, with TRBD1 matching over 8 bases. This CDR3 has 13 residues. Germline assignment: CDR1 SGHTS and CDR2 YDEGEE. Losses at the gene ends were 4 bases for V and 5 bases for J; bases not matched to a gene: 4. The CDR3 spells CASSGQGGTEAFF. Written as DNA, the CDR3 is TGTGCCAGCAGCGGACAGGGAGGAACTGAAGCTTTCTTT.

Concerning this clone: This specimen includes other DNA sequences encoding the same CDR3. This rearrangement joins TRBV5-1 to TRBJ1-4; D is possibly TRBD1 (6 bases). The V and J ends lost 3 bases and 8 bases respectively, with 11 bases between them. The CDR3 runs 13 residues. Germline CDR1 reads SGHRS; CDR2 reads YFSETQ. The CDR3 reads CASSSQGGEKLFF. In nucleotides, the CDR3 is TGCGCCAGCAGCTCACAGGGAGGCGAAAAACTGTTTTTT.

The chain joins TRBV5-1 to TRBJ2-4; D may be TRBD1 (6 bases). Germline lookup yields CDR1 SGHRS and CDR2 YFSETQ. The V end was cut by 1 base, the J end by 9 bases, with 17 bases between. The length of the CDR3 is 15 residues. The CDR3 region is CASSLTRTVPGIQYF. For the CDR3, the DNA is TGCGCCAGCAGCTTGACCCGGACAGTCCCGGGCATTCAGTACTTC.